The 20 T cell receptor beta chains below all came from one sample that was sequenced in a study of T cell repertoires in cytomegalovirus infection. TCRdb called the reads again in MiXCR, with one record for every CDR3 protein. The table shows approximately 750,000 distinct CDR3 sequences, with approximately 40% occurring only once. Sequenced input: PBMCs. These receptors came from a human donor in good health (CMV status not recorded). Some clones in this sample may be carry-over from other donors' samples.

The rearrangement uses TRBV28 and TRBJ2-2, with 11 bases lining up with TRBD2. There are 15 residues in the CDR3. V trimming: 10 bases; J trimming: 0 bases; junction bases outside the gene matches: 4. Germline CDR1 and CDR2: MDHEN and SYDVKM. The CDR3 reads CATLAGGPNTGELFF. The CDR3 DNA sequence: TGTGCCACTTTAGCGGGAGGGCCGAACACCGGGGAGCTGTTTTTT.

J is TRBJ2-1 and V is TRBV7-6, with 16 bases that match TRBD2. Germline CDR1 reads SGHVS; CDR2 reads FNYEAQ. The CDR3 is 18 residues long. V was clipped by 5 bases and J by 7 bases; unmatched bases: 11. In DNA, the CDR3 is TGTGCCAGCAGCCCGGGACTAGCGGGAGGGGCCGAGTGGAATGAGCAGTTCTTC. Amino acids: CASSPGLAGGAEWNEQFF.

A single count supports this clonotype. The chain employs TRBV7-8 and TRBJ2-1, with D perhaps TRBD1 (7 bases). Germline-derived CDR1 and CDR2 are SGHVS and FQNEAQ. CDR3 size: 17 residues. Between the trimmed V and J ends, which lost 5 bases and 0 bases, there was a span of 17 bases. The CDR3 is CASSPKRGDSSYNEQFF. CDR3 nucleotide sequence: TGTGCCAGCAGCCCGAAAAGGGGGGACAGCTCCTACAATGAGCAGTTCTTC.

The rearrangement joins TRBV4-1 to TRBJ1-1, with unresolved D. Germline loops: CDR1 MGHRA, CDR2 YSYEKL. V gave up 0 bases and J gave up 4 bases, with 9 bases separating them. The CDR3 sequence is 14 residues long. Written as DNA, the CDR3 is TGCGCCAGCAGCCAAGATATAGTAGGCACTGAAGCTTTCTTT. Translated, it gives CASSQDIVGTEAFF.

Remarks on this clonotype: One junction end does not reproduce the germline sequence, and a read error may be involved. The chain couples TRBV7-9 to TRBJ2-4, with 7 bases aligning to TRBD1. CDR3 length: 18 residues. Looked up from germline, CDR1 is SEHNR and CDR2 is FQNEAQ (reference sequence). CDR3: CASSFPPGGSGAKNLQYF. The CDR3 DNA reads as TGTGCCAGCAGCTTCCCACCAGGGGGTTCAGGGGCCAAAAACCTTCAGTACTTC.

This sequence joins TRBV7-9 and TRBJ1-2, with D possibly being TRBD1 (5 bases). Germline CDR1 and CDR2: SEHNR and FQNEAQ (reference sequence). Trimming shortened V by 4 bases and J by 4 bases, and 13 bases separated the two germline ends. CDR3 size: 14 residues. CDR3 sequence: CASSSGGVGYGYTF. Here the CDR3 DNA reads TGTGCCAGCAGCTCAGGAGGGGTTGGCTATGGCTACACCTTC.

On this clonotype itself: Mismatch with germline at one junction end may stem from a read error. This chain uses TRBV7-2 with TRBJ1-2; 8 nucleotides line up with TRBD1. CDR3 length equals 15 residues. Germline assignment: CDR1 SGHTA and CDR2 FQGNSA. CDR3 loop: CASIPGTGQSYGSTF. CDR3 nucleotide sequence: TGTGCCAGCATCCCTGGGACAGGTCAATCCTATGGCTCCACCTTC.

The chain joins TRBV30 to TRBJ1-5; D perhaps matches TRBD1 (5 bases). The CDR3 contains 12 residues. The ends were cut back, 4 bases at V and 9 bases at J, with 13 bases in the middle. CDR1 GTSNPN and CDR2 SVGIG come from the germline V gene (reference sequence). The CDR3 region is CAWKVGGGPQHF. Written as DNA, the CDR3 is TGTGCCTGGAAGGTGGGGGGGGGGCCCCAGCATTTT.

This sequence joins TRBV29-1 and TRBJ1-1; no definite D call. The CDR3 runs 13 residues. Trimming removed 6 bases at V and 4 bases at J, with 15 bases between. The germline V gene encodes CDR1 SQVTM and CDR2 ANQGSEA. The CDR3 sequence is CSVGLGKATEAFF. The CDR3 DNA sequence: TGCAGCGTCGGCCTGGGCAAGGCCACTGAAGCTTTCTTT.

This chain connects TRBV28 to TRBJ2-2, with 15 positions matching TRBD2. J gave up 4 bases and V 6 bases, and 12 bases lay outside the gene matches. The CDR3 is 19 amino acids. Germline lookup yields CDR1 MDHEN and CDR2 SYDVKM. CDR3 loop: CASSGLAGGPARGTGELFF. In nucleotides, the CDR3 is TGTGCCAGCAGCGGACTAGCGGGAGGGCCCGCTCGGGGCACCGGGGAGCTGTTTTTT. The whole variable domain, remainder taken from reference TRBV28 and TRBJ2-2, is DVKVTQSSRYLVKRTGEKVFLECVQDMDHENMFWYRQDPGLGLRLIYFSYDVKMKEKGDIPEGYSVSREKKERFSLILESASTNQTSMYLCASSGLAGGPARGTGELFFGEGSRLTVL.

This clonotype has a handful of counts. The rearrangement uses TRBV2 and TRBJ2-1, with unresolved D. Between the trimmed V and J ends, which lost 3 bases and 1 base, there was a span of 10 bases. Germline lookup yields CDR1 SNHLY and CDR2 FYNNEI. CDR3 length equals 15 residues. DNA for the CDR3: TGTGCCAGCAGTGACCACTCTGCATCCTACAATGAGCAGTTCTTC. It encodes CASSDHSASYNEQFF.

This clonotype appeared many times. In DNA, the CDR3 is TGTGCCAGCAGTGAAGCTAGCGGGGGGGCTAACGGGGAGCTGTTTTTT. Protein sequence: CASSEASGGANGELFF. This chain joins TRBV6-1 and TRBJ2-2; 11 positions match TRBD2. Per the germline V gene, CDR1 is MNHNS and CDR2 is SASEGT. The CDR3 spans 16 residues. The V and J ends lost 0 bases and 7 bases, in that order; junction bases with no gene match: 4.

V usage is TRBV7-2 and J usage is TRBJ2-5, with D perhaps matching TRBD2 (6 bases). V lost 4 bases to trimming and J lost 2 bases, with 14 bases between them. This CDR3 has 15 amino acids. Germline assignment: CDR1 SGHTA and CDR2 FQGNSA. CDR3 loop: CASSSRGGGQETQYF. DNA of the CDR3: TGTGCCAGCAGCTCCAGAGGAGGAGGGCAAGAGACCCAGTACTTC.

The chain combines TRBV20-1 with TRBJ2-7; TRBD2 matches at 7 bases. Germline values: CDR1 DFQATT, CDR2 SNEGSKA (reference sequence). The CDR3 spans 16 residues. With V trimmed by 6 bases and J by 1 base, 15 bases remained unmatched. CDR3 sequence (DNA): TGCAGTGCCGATCCTCGGCGGGGGAGGGGATCCTACGAGCAGTACTTC. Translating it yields CSADPRRGRGSYEQYF.

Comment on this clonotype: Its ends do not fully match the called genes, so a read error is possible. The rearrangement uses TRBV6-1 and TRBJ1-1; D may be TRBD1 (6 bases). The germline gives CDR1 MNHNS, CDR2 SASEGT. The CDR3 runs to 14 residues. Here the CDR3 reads CATSAAGQPTEAFF. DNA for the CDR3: TGTGCCACCAGTGCGGCGGGACAACCCACTGAAGCTTTCTTT.

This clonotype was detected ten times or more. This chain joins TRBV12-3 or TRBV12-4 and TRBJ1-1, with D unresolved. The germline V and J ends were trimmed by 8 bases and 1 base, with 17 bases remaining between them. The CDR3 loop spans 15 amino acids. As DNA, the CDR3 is TGTGCCAGCCGCACTGGCAGGCAGGCGAACACTGAAGCTTTCTTT. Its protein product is CASRTGRQANTEAFF.

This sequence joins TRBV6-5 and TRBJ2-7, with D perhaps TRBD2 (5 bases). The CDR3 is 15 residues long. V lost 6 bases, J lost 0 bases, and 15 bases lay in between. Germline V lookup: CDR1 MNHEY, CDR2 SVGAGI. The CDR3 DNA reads TGTGCCAGCAGCCCCGCTAGCAGGAGCTCCTACGAGCAGTACTTC. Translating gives CASSPASRSSYEQYF.

CDR3 DNA sequence: TGTGCCAGCAGTAAGTCATACGAGCAGTACTTC. It is translated as CASSKSYEQYF. The genes are TRBV6-2 or TRBV6-3 and TRBJ2-7; D not certain. V lost 5 bases and J 4 bases, leaving 6 bases between the germline ends. CDR1 and CDR2 from the germline V gene are MNHEY and SVGEGT. The CDR3 spans 11 residues.

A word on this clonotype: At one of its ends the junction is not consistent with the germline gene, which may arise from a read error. The CDR3, as DNA: TGTGCCAGCAGTCCCGGGACAGCCTTCTACACAGAAACGCAGTATTTT. It encodes CASSPGTAFYTETQYF. The chain couples TRBV27 to TRBJ2-3, with 7 positions matching TRBD1. This CDR3 comprises 16 residues. Germline-derived CDR1 and CDR2 are MNHEY and SMNVEV (reference sequence).

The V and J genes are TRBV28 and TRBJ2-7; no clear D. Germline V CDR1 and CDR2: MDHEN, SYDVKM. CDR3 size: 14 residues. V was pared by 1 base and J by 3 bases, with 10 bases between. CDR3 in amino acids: CASSLSQEGYEQYF. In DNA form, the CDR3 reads TGTGCCAGCAGTTTATCTCAGGAAGGCTACGAGCAGTACTTC.